This record looks at one T cell receptor beta chain sequence and its context. The method was immunoSEQ multiplex PCR; TCRdb's version includes in-frame clones alone and lacks a portion of them. The data contain about 2.3 million clones, roughly 90% of them singletons. The data belong to a study of shared clonotypes between healthy human individuals. Germline V gene lookup returns CDR1 SGHRS and CDR2 YFSETQ. J was trimmed by 10 bases and V by 4 bases; bases with no gene match: 13. CDR3 length equals 17 residues. Sequenced material: naive CD4+ T cells from PBMCs. Subset reported: CD45RA+ positively selected. This chain links TRBV5-1 with TRBJ2-1; 14 bases match TRBD2. The source of this sequence is a man younger than 35 in good health. Some clones in this sample may be carry-over from other donors' samples. CDR3 loop: CASSNTGTSGRLGEQFF. CDR3 in DNA: TGCGCCAGCAGCAATACCGGGACTAGCGGGAGATTAGGGGAGCAGTTCTTC.